These T cell receptor beta chains were read from a single sample in a study of blood T cells in healthy people across ages. TCRdb reprocessed the 5' RACE reads via MiXCR and lists one record per CDR3 protein. The sample holds some 1.5 million distinct CDR3 sequences, less than 45% seen once. The material sequenced was blood. These receptors all come from a woman between 18 and 29 years old in good health. Both conserved end residues are part of each CDR3. The D gene is left open where the match is weak. Size tells how often a clone was seen (once, few, many) or the class of an expanded clone, and some rows leave it out.

d_call,v_call,j_call,clone_size,cdr3_aa,cdr3_nt
TRBD2,TRBV20-1,TRBJ2-1,few,CSAIKVAGEISYNEQFF,TGCAGTGCTATCAAGGTAGCGGGGGAAATCTCCTACAATGAGCAGTTCTTC
-,TRBV29-1,TRBJ1-1,few,CSVKGVSEAFF,TGCAGCGTTAAGGGAGTGTCTGAAGCTTTCTTT
-,TRBV14,TRBJ2-1,few,CASSQESTGEQFF,TGTGCCAGCAGCCAAGAATCCACCGGTGAGCAGTTCTTC
-,TRBV5-1,TRBJ2-3,-,CASSLAPEEDTQYF,TGCGCCAGCAGCTTGGCCCCGGAGGAAGATACGCAGTATTTT
TRBD1,TRBV7-2,TRBJ2-3,-,CASSVRIGGFADTQYF,TGTGCCAGCAGCGTGAGGATAGGGGGCTTCGCAGATACGCAGTATTTT
-,TRBV7-2,TRBJ1-1,once,CASTPGATNTEAFF,TGTGCCAGCACCCCAGGGGCCACGAACACTGAAGCTTTCTTT
-,TRBV3-1,TRBJ2-5,-,CASSQKIGPYQETQYF,TGTGCCAGCAGCCAGAAGATTGGCCCTTACCAAGAGACCCAGTACTTC
-,TRBV7-2,TRBJ1-1,-,CASSSDSEGTEAFF,TGTGCCAGCAGCTCCGACAGTGAGGGAACTGAAGCTTTCTTT
TRBD1,TRBV3-1,TRBJ2-7,-,CASSTSTGVACEQYF,TGTGCCAGCAGCACCTCAACAGGGGTTGCCTGCGAGCAGTACTTC
TRBD2,TRBV5-4,TRBJ2-5,once,CASSFPAGGKETQYF,TGTGCCAGCAGCTTCCCAGCGGGAGGGAAAGAGACCCAGTACTTC
TRBD1,TRBV7-2,TRBJ1-2,-,CASSLNPGTGGYGYTF,TGTGCCAGCAGCCTCAACCCAGGGACAGGGGGTTATGGCTACACCTTC
-,TRBV6-6,TRBJ1-4,-,CASSTTGTNEKLFF,TGTGCCAGCAGTACGACAGGAACTAATGAAAAACTGTTTTTT
TRBD1,TRBV6-5,TRBJ2-7,-,CASSYSGQASYEQYF,TGTGCCAGCAGTTACTCTGGACAGGCCTCCTACGAGCAGTACTTC
-,TRBV6-5,TRBJ2-3,-,CASSYSWPQDTRYF,TGTGCCAGCAGTTATTCCTGGCCGCAGGATACGCGGTATTTT
-,TRBV6-5,TRBJ2-3,-,CASSYSPGATDTQYF,TGTGCCAGCAGTTACTCGCCAGGGGCCACAGATACGCAGTATTTT
-,TRBV20-1,TRBJ1-5,-,CGARVGGNQPQHF,TGCGGTGCTAGAGTAGGGGGCAATCAGCCCCAGCATTTT
-,TRBV12-3/TRBV12-4,TRBJ2-1,few,CASSFAGEQFF,TGTGCCAGCAGTTTCGCCGGGGAGCAGTTCTTC
TRBD2,TRBV20-1,TRBJ2-7,-,CSAPLAETYNEQYF,TGCAGTGCGCCGCTAGCGGAGACATACAATGAGCAGTACTTC
-,TRBV7-9,TRBJ2-1,-,CASRPTGLNEQFF,TGTGCCAGCAGACCGACAGGATTAAATGAGCAGTTCTTC
-,TRBV2,TRBJ2-2,-,CASRGSGGLGGELFF,TGTGCCAGCAGAGGTTCGGGCGGGCTTGGCGGGGAGCTGTTTTTT
-,TRBV2,TRBJ2-3,few,CASEVGVQGPDTQYF,TGTGCCAGCGAGGTTGGCGTTCAGGGGCCAGATACGCAGTATTTT
-,TRBV10-3,TRBJ2-7,-,CAISDSDRAYEQYF,TGTGCCATCAGTGACTCGGACAGAGCCTACGAGCAGTACTTC
-,TRBV12-3/TRBV12-4,TRBJ2-6,few,CASSFKTGANVLTF,TGTGCCAGCAGTTTCAAGACGGGGGCCAACGTCCTGACTTTC
-,TRBV20-1,TRBJ2-7,-,CSAREARGYEQYF,TGCAGTGCTAGAGAGGCCAGGGGTTACGAGCAGTACTTC
-,TRBV6-5,TRBJ2-4,many,CASSYEQGLAKNIQYF,TGTGCCAGCAGTTACGAGCAGGGGTTAGCCAAAAACATTCAGTACTTC
-,TRBV7-2,TRBJ1-4,-,CASSLRGTLANEKLFF,TGTGCCAGCAGCTTACGGGGGACCCTAGCAAATGAAAAACTGTTTTTT
-,TRBV15,TRBJ2-1,-,CATSREGILEQFF,TGTGCCACCAGCAGAGAAGGGATCCTTGAGCAGTTCTTC
-,TRBV20-1,TRBJ2-1,-,CSMPPLRVGNEQFF,TGCAGTATGCCCCCTCTCCGGGTGGGCAATGAGCAGTTCTTC
-,TRBV15,TRBJ2-1,-,CATSRDGGQVNEQFF,TGTGCCACCAGCAGAGATGGGGGGCAGGTTAATGAGCAGTTCTTC
-,TRBV9,TRBJ2-2,-,CASSVFSLDTGELFF,TGTGCCAGCAGCGTCTTTAGCCTCGACACCGGGGAGCTGTTTTTT
-,TRBV28,TRBJ2-7,-,CASRDFGDEQYF,TGTGCCAGTAGGGACTTTGGGGACGAGCAGTACTTC
-,TRBV7-9,TRBJ1-1,-,CASNPSPEAFF,TGTGCCAGCAACCCCTCCCCTGAAGCTTTCTTT
-,TRBV15,TRBJ1-4,-,CATSRGNPTNEKLFF,TGTGCCACCAGCAGAGGCAACCCAACTAATGAAAAACTGTTTTTT
-,TRBV20-1,TRBJ2-7,-,CSARGARVGPDEQYF,TGCAGTGCTAGGGGGGCAAGGGTTGGACCAGACGAGCAGTACTTC
-,TRBV4-1,TRBJ2-1,few,CASSQAKWGRDEQFF,TGCGCCAGCAGCCAAGCAAAGTGGGGACGTGATGAGCAGTTCTTC